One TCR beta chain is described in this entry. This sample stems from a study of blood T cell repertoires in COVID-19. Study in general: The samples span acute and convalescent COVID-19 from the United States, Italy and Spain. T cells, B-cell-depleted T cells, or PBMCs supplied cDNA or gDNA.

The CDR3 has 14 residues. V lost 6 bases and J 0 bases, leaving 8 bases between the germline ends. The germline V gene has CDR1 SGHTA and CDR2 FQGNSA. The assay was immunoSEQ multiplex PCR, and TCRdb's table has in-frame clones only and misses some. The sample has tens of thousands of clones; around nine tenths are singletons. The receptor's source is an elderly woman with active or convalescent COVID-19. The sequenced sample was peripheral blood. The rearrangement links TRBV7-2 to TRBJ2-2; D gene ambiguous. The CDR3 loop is CASSWRTNTGELFF. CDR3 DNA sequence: TGTGCCAGCAGTTGGCGGACGAACACCGGGGAGCTGTTTTTT.